Each of the 16 T cell receptor beta chains below was sequenced from the same sample in a study of blood T cell repertoires in COVID-19. TCRdb keeps only in-frame clones here, not all; method: immunoSEQ multiplex PCR. The sample records 150,000 to 180,000 clones, under 85% being singletons. The source material was peripheral blood. Source of these receptors: a man aged 60 to 69 with COVID-19, enrolled during active disease.

The rearrangement uses TRBV6-5 and TRBJ1-2; D gene uncertain. Deletions cut 4 bases from V and 1 base from J, with 10 bases between. The CDR3 totals 14 residues. Germline CDR1 is MNHEY and CDR2 is SVGAGI. This chain's CDR3 is CASSWSRDNYGYTF. CDR3 coding DNA: TGTGCCAGCAGTTGGAGTAGAGATAACTATGGCTACACCTTC.

This clone was observed a single time. The V call is TRBV19, the J call TRBJ2-2; TRBD2 aligns across 13 bases. CDR1 is LNHDA, CDR2 SQIVND, per germline (reference sequence). This CDR3 has 18 amino acids. Trimming took 4 bases from V and 5 from J; bases not matched to a gene: 10. The CDR3 DNA follows: TGTGCCAGTAGTAACCCGGGACTAGCGGGAATCAGGACCGGGGAGCTGTTTTTT. It encodes CASSNPGLAGIRTGELFF.

The chain recombines TRBV7-9 with TRBJ1-5; D unresolved. The germline V gene has CDR1 SEHNR and CDR2 FQNEAQ (reference sequence). Trimming stripped 5 bases from V and 8 bases from J, with 13 bases between. The CDR3 is 13 residues long. The CDR3 bases are TGTGCCAGCAGCCCCTCCGCGGTGGAGCCCCAGCATTTT. As protein: CASSPSAVEPQHF.

V and J are TRBV28 and TRBJ1-2; no clear D. V was shortened by 3 bases and J by 1 base, with 3 bases between the two germline ends. The CDR3 spans 12 residues. In germline, CDR1 is MDHEN, CDR2 SYDVKM. The CDR3 coding sequence is TGTGCCAGCAGTTTTATTAACTATGGCTACACCTTC. This gives the protein CASSFINYGYTF.

The chain combines TRBV3-1 (or the pseudogene TRBV3-2) with TRBJ2-1; TRBD2 matches 8 bases. Trimming took 4 bases from V and 2 from J; bases not matched to a gene: 13. The germline CDR1 and CDR2 sequences are LGHDT and YNNKEL (reference sequence). The CDR3 totals 18 residues. The CDR3 nucleotides read TGTGCCAGCAGCCCCTGGTCCAAGCGGGGGCCCCCCTACAATGAGCAGTTCTTC. This translates into CASSPWSKRGPPYNEQFF.

This clone was counted a single time. The rearrangement links TRBV28 to TRBJ2-4, with TRBD2 identical over 8 bases. From germline, CDR1 is MDHEN and CDR2 SYDVKM. The CDR3 runs to 15 residues. With V trimmed by 10 bases and J by 0 bases, 8 bases remained unmatched. The CDR3: CATAAGGIAKNIQYF. The CDR3 nucleotides read TGTGCCACCGCCGCGGGGGGAATAGCCAAAAACATTCAGTACTTC.

V usage is TRBV5-4 and J usage is TRBJ1-4; D gene uncertain. CDR3 length: 13 amino acids. With 4 bases removed from V and 5 bases from J, the gap between germline ends came to 9 bases. Germline CDR1 reads SGHNT; CDR2 reads YYREEE (reference sequence). CDR3 region: CASSPGTNEKLFF. The CDR3 DNA follows: TGTGCCAGCAGCCCGGGTACCAATGAAAAACTGTTTTTT.

The chain uses TRBV19 and TRBJ1-5; 10 bases agree with TRBD1. Germline CDR1 LNHDA, CDR2 SQIVND (reference sequence). V trimming: 8 bases; J trimming: 5 bases; junction bases outside the gene matches: 12. The CDR3 runs to 16 residues. The CDR3 loop reads CASGRAGTGEHQPQHF. In nucleotides, the CDR3 is TGTGCCAGTGGCAGGGCAGGGACAGGGGAACATCAGCCCCAGCATTTT.

About this clone: Just one base apart from a much larger clone, this may be a read error. V is TRBV11-1 and J is TRBJ2-7; D is possibly TRBD1 (6 bases). Germline assignment: CDR1 SGHAT and CDR2 FQDESV (reference sequence). The CDR3 extends over 13 amino acids. V lost 6 bases and J lost 3, with 12 bases in between. The DNA for the CDR3 is TGTGCCAGCAGTCGACAGGACTTCTACGAGCAGTACTTC. It codes for CASSRQDFYEQYF.

The chain joins TRBV6-2 or TRBV6-3 to TRBJ2-5, with D unresolved. The germline CDR1 and CDR2 sequences are MNHEY and SVGEGT. The CDR3 has 17 residues. V was shortened by 5 bases and J by 5 bases, with 24 bases between the two germline ends. Here the CDR3 reads CASSRPEIFALRETQYF. CDR3 in DNA: TGTGCCAGCAGTAGACCCGAGATTTTCGCCTTGAGGGAGACCCAGTACTTC.

This chain joins TRBV7-6 and TRBJ2-7; 9 nucleotides align to TRBD1. The CDR3 loop spans 13 amino acids. Trimming removed 4 bases from V and 3 bases from J; junction bases left unmatched: 1. CDR1 is SGHVS and CDR2 is FNYEAQ in the germline V gene. CDR3 sequence: CASSWGQGYEQYF. CDR3 DNA: TGTGCCAGCAGCTGGGGACAGGGCTACGAGCAGTACTTC.

This sequence joins TRBV6-5 and TRBJ1-2; TRBD1 matches 7 bases. CDR1 is MNHEY, CDR2 SVGAGI, per germline. The CDR3 covers 12 residues. V was clipped by 6 bases and J by 5 bases; unmatched bases: 3. This CDR3 is CASSRQGYGYTF. DNA for the CDR3: TGTGCCAGCAGCCGACAGGGATATGGCTACACCTTC.

CDR3 sequence reads: CATTGTRSTDTQYF. DNA for the CDR3: TGTGCCACCACCGGGACACGAAGCACAGATACGCAGTATTTT. The rearrangement uses TRBV28 and TRBJ2-3, with D maybe TRBD1 (6 bases). Germline values: CDR1 MDHEN, CDR2 SYDVKM. The CDR3 is 14 amino acids. Trimming shortened V by 10 bases and J by 0 bases, and 14 bases separated the two germline ends.

This rearrangement joins TRBV16 to TRBJ2-3, with D unclear. The CDR3 length is 16 residues. V was trimmed by 4 bases and J by 6 bases, leaving 20 bases between them. Germline V gene data show CDR1 as KGHSY and CDR2 as FQNENV. This CDR3 reads CASSPPRQVPRDTQYF. CDR3 nucleotide sequence: TGTGCCAGCAGCCCCCCCCGGCAGGTACCCCGGGATACGCAGTATTTT.

The V gene is TRBV6-5, the J gene TRBJ2-7; 13 bases match TRBD2. The V gene's germline CDR1 is MNHEY and CDR2 SVGAGI. V was pared by 2 bases and J by 8 bases, with 3 bases of the junction left unmatched. CDR3 length: 14 residues. The CDR3 DNA reads as TGTGCCAGCAGTTACACGACTAGCGGGAGGAAGCAGTACTTC. It translates to CASSYTTSGRKQYF.

The rearrangement joins TRBV3-1 (or the pseudogene TRBV3-2) to TRBJ1-5; D not resolved. Trimming pared 3 bases from V and 4 bases from J, leaving 13 bases between. The CDR3 length is 15 residues. CDR1 and CDR2 from the germline V gene are LGHDT and YNNKEL (reference sequence). The CDR3 spells CASSQTNGPNQPQHF. The CDR3 bases are TGTGCCAGCAGCCAGACTAATGGACCAAATCAGCCCCAGCATTTT.